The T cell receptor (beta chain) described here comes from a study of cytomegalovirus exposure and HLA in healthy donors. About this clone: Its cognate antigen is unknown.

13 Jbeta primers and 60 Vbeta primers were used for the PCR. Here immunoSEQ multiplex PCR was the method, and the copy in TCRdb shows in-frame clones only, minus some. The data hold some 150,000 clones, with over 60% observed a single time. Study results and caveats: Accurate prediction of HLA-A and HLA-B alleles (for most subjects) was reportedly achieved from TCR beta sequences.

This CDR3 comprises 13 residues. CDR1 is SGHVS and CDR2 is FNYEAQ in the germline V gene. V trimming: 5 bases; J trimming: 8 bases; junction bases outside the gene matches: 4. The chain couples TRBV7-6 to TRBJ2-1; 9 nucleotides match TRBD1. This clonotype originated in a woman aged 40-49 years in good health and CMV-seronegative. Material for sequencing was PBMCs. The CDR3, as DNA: TGTGCCAGCAGCCTGGACAGGGGAGATGAGCAGTTCTTC. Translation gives CASSLDRGDEQFF.